Here is one T cell receptor (beta chain) with its context. Antigen: not known. The J segment lost 0 bases and the V segment lost 7 bases, leaving 4 bases of the junction unmatched. Germline CDR1 SGHNT, CDR2 YENEEA. The CDR3 runs 14 residues. The data were taken from a study of graft-versus-host responses after intestinal transplantation. Study context: Isolated intestinal, liver-intestinal, or multivisceral transplants had been given to the recipients. Following induction with anti-thymocyte globulin, all recipients were given tacrolimus and steroids for about three years.

TCRdb's table, derived via immunoSEQ multiplex PCR, lists solely in-frame clones and lacks some. The profile shows approximately 82,000 clones, roughly 91% of them singletons. Overall study findings and caveats: Recipient-marrow GvH clones were detected, some having first appeared in ileum or blood. Maximum circulating GvH clone levels tracked with early post-transplant HvG decreases.

The specimen comprised unstimulated CD8+ T cells sorted from spleen or lymph node cells, sampled before transplant. The TCR comes from a human donor who was the organ donor for an intestinal transplant. This sequence joins TRBV11-3 and TRBJ2-3, with TRBD1 identical over 7 bases. The CDR3 coding sequence is TGTGCCAGCACCGAAGGGGGCAGCACAGATACGCAGTATTTT. This translates into CASTEGGSTDTQYF.